Presented here are 21 T cell receptor beta chains from one specimen sequenced in a study of T cell repertoires in cytomegalovirus infection. TCRdb re-called the reads through MiXCR, storing one row per CDR3 protein. Of 560,000 or so distinct CDR3 sequences listed, about 15% were seen once; the top ten hold 24%. The specimen was CD8+ T cells from PBMCs. These TCRs come from a human donor in good health (CMV status not recorded). Some clones in this sample may be carry-over from other donors' samples.

The chain recombines TRBV7-3 with TRBJ2-7; 8 bases agree with TRBD2. The trim removed 1 base at V and 2 bases at J, leaving 4 bases unmatched. Germline V gives CDR1 SGHTA, CDR2 FQGTGA. The CDR3 spans 15 residues. The chain's CDR3 is CASSLSGGNPYEQYF. In DNA, the CDR3 is TGTGCCAGCAGCTTAAGCGGGGGGAACCCCTACGAGCAGTACTTC.

To note about this clonotype: The CDR3 does not close with the conserved phenylalanine or tryptophan, likely indicating a read error. The genes are TRBV7-1 and TRBJ1-2, with D unclear. TRBV7-1 is filed as an ORF, its function uncertain. The CDR3 is 11 residues long. CDR3 protein: CVSSLVDFYTL. The CDR3 nucleotides read TGTGTTAGCAGCTTGGTCGATTTCTACACCTTA.

The genes are TRBV14 and TRBJ1-6; TRBD1 is a possible D gene (5 bases). Trimming cost V 4 bases and J 7 bases, with 11 bases left between them. The CDR3 contains 14 residues. Germline V gene lookup returns CDR1 SGHDN and CDR2 FVKESK. The CDR3, as DNA: TGTGCCAGCAGCCCTGGGGCAGGGAATTCACCCCTCCACTTT. Translated: CASSPGAGNSPLHF.

This clonotype has ten or more counts. V and J are TRBV20-1 and TRBJ2-5; 8 bases agree with TRBD2. Germline trimming cut 2 bases from V and 2 bases from J; bases unmatched to any gene: 10. The CDR3 is 16 amino acids. Germline lookup yields CDR1 DFQATT and CDR2 SNEGSKA (reference sequence). The CDR3 loop reads CSARSRVGGRQETQYF. The CDR3 DNA reads as TGCAGTGCTAGATCCCGGGTCGGCGGGAGGCAAGAGACCCAGTACTTC.

With regard to this clonotype: This may come from a read error, since a much larger clone is one base off. This chain connects TRBV6-8 to TRBJ1-2; 12 nucleotides agree with TRBD1. V trimming: 0 bases; J trimming: 3 bases; junction bases outside the gene matches: 5. The CDR3 consists of 17 residues. Germline V CDR1 and CDR2: MNHGY, SAAAGT. CDR3 sequence: CASSYSRGQGADYGYTF. The CDR3 DNA sequence: TGTGCCAGCAGTTACTCGAGGGGACAGGGGGCAGACTATGGCTACACCTTC.

The chain has TRBV2 and TRBJ2-2; 10 nucleotides align to TRBD1. CDR1 is SNHLY, CDR2 FYNNEI, per germline. The CDR3 runs 16 residues. V was clipped by 7 bases and J by 5 bases; unmatched bases: 10. DNA of the CDR3: TGTGCCAGCAACTCCCCCGGGACAGGGGTTACCGGGGAGCTGTTTTTT. It is translated as CASNSPGTGVTGELFF.

This clonotype was recorded a few times. The V gene is TRBV29-1, the J gene TRBJ2-1; D remains unclear. The CDR3 is 12 amino acids. Deletions cut 0 bases from V and 11 bases from J, with 11 bases between. CDR1 and CDR2 from the germline V gene are SQVTM and ANQGSEA. CDR3 sequence: CSVEDQEPKQFF. The CDR3 bases are TGCAGCGTTGAAGATCAGGAGCCAAAGCAGTTCTTC.

This clonotype was seen ten or more times. The CDR3 region is CASSFSPMNTEAFF. As DNA, the CDR3 is TGTGCCAGCAGCTTCAGTCCGATGAACACTGAAGCTTTCTTT. The chain links TRBV5-6 to TRBJ1-1; D unclear. The germline gives CDR1 SGHDT, CDR2 YYEEEE. Deletions cut 2 bases from V and 0 bases from J, with 8 bases between. The CDR3 runs 14 residues.

This clonotype was counted a few times. The rearrangement joins TRBV2 to TRBJ1-1; possible D gene TRBD1, 6 bases. The V end lost 0 bases, the J end lost 3 bases, and 17 bases lay between the germline ends. The germline CDR1 and CDR2 sequences are SNHLY and FYNNEI. The CDR3 extends over 17 amino acids. As DNA, the CDR3 is TGTGCCAGCAGTGAAGCGCCAGGACCCTCAGGGGACACTGAAGCTTTCTTT. Its protein is CASSEAPGPSGDTEAFF.

This clonotype was counted at least ten times. This rearrangement joins TRBV6-1 to TRBJ1-1, with D possibly matching TRBD1 (6 bases). Germline CDR1 reads MNHNS; CDR2 reads SASEGT. Trimming took off 3 bases at V and 1 base at J, with 12 bases between the two ends. There are 15 residues in the CDR3. In DNA, the CDR3 is TGTGCCAGCAGTGACTACAGGGAGGGGAACACTGAAGCTTTCTTT. Its protein is CASSDYREGNTEAFF.

This clonotype was detected a few times. The chain carries TRBV11-3 and TRBJ1-6; 11 nucleotides line up with TRBD1. The CDR3 loop spans 19 amino acids. J was trimmed by 5 bases and V by 2 bases; bases with no gene match: 11. Germline assignment: CDR1 SGHNT and CDR2 YENEEA. The CDR3 loop is CASSLPGQGARWDNSPLHF. DNA for the CDR3: TGTGCCAGCAGCTTACCCGGACAGGGGGCACGGTGGGATAATTCACCCCTCCACTTT. Filled out from reference TRBV11-3 and TRBJ1-6, the complete variable domain reads EAGVVQSPRYKIIEKKQPVAFWCNPISGHNTLYWYLQNLGQGPELLIRYENEEAVDDSQLPKDRFSAERLKGVDSTLKIQPAELGDSAVYLCASSLPGQGARWDNSPLHFGNGTRLTVT.

The rearrangement joins TRBV4-1 to TRBJ2-7, with 7 bases lining up with TRBD2. The germline V gene encodes CDR1 MGHRA and CDR2 YSYEKL. After removal of 1 base from V and 3 bases from J, the junction contained 9 bases not matched to a gene. The CDR3 length is 16 residues. DNA for the CDR3: TGCGCCAGCAGCCAAGGTTCGGGGGGAGCTTACTACGAGCAGTACTTC. Its translation: CASSQGSGGAYYEQYF.

The chain carries TRBV24-1 and TRBJ2-4; 13 bases line up with TRBD2. Germline loops: CDR1 KGHDR, CDR2 SFDVKD. With 4 bases clipped from V and 8 bases from J, the junction kept 13 bases outside the gene matches. The CDR3 runs 18 residues. The CDR3, as DNA: TGTGCCACCAGTGACCGCGGGACTAGCGGGATAGAGACGGACATTCAGTACTTC. Translation: CATSDRGTSGIETDIQYF.

There are a few counts of this clonotype. The chain joins TRBV29-1 to TRBJ2-7; 8 nucleotides match TRBD1. V lost 5 bases and J lost 0; bases outside the gene matches: 6. Looked up from germline, CDR1 is SQVTM and CDR2 is ANQGSEA. The CDR3 runs to 14 residues. DNA for the CDR3: TGCAGCGTTCCCTCCGGGACAGGCTCCTACGAGCAGTACTTC. Translated: CSVPSGTGSYEQYF.

The table lists this clonotype with many counts. The CDR3 protein is CASSSRHQGPKRAQYF. In nucleotides, the CDR3 is TGTGCCAGCAGCTCACGACATCAGGGACCCAAGAGGGCCCAGTACTTC. This chain connects TRBV7-2 to TRBJ2-5; TRBD1 or TRBD2 may be the D gene (5 bases each). The CDR3 has 16 residues. The germline V gene encodes CDR1 SGHTA and CDR2 FQGNSA. V shed 4 bases and J shed 9 bases, with 24 bases lying between them.

At least ten counts were recorded for this clonotype. The chain uses TRBV7-9 and TRBJ1-1, with D possibly TRBD1 on 6 matching bases. The CDR3 is made up of 16 amino acids. V was pared by 2 bases and J by 3 bases, with 16 bases between. CDR1 and CDR2 (germline): SEHNR, FQNEAQ (reference sequence). The CDR3 loop is CASSLKQGGGDTEAFF. CDR3 nucleotides: TGTGCCAGCAGCTTAAAACAGGGAGGAGGGGACACTGAAGCTTTCTTT. The full variable domain, rest sourced from reference TRBV7-9 and TRBJ1-1, is DTGVSQNPRHKITKRGQNVTFRCDPISEHNRLYWYRQTLGQGPEFLTYFQNEAQLEKSRLLSDRFSAERPKGSFSTLEIQRTEQGDSAMYLCASSLKQGGGDTEAFFGQGTRLTVV.

This clonotype has just a few counts. The V call is TRBV29-1, the J call TRBJ1-2; perhaps TRBD1 as D (6 bases). The CDR3 loop spans 15 amino acids. V was trimmed by 0 bases and J by 4 bases, leaving 15 bases between them. Germline V lookup: CDR1 SQVTM, CDR2 ANQGSEA. The CDR3 DNA reads as TGCAGCGTTGAAGATGGGGGCAGCACCTTCTATGGCTACACCTTC. It translates to CSVEDGGSTFYGYTF.

This clonotype showed up just a few times. The chain joins TRBV2 to TRBJ1-4, with D perhaps TRBD1 (5 bases). The V gene's germline CDR1 is SNHLY and CDR2 FYNNEI. V was shortened by 8 bases and J by 5 bases, with 21 bases between the two germline ends. The CDR3 covers 16 residues. The CDR3 coding sequence is TGTGCCAGCGGGGAGTCCAGGGAAAGCAGAAATGAAAAACTGTTTTTT. Residues: CASGESRESRNEKLFF.

This clonotype was recorded a few times. V is TRBV25-1 and J is TRBJ1-1; TRBD1 agrees at 11 bases. Germline CDR1 MGHDK, CDR2 SYGVNS. Germline trimming cut 6 bases from V and 3 bases from J; bases unmatched to any gene: 12. The CDR3 consists of 17 residues. The CDR3 sequence is CASRALVGQGGHTEAFF. The CDR3, as DNA: TGTGCCAGCAGGGCGCTAGTGGGACAGGGGGGCCACACTGAAGCTTTCTTT.

This clonotype was counted ten times or more. This chain connects TRBV15 to TRBJ2-3; 10 bases are a match to TRBD2. Per the germline V gene, CDR1 is LNHNV and CDR2 is YYDKDF (reference sequence). V lost 3 bases and J lost 0; bases outside the gene matches: 3. This CDR3 region has 16 residues. CDR3 DNA sequence: TGTGCCACCAGCAGCGGACTAGCGGTTAGCACAGATACGCAGTATTTT. It yields the protein CATSSGLAVSTDTQYF.

This clonotype has a count of ten or more. The chain joins TRBV7-3 to TRBJ2-1; 8 bases fit TRBD1. Germline V gene lookup returns CDR1 SGHTA and CDR2 FQGTGA. J gave up 6 bases and V 5 bases, and 12 bases lay outside the gene matches. There are 16 residues in the CDR3. This CDR3 reads CASSTPGTGVPNEQFF. The CDR3 DNA follows: TGTGCCAGCAGCACCCCGGGGACAGGAGTTCCCAATGAGCAGTTCTTC.